This T cell receptor (beta chain) emerged from a study of response to subunit inactivated influenza vaccine. General study findings and limits: Seasonal influenza vaccination, on each occasion, was suggested by the authors to recruit few new T cells.

One entry per CDR3 protein, called by TCRdb with MiXCR from the RT-PCR reads. Of around 760,000 distinct CDR3 sequences in the sample, 14% were seen once. V shed 5 bases and J 4 bases; nucleotides not matched to a gene: 10. Germline loops: CDR1 KGHSH, CDR2 LQKENI. This CDR3 is built from 16 residues. This clonotype was seen a few times. Its specificity is unknown. This clonotype was obtained from a man aged 45-65 years who received an inactivated influenza vaccine. The V and J genes are TRBV18 and TRBJ2-5; TRBD2 agrees at 10 bases. The sequences come from PBMCs from blood, collected less than 15 days before vaccination. The CDR3 reads CASSSPGLAALETQYF. As DNA, the CDR3 is TGTGCCAGCTCATCTCCAGGACTAGCGGCATTAGAGACCCAGTACTTC.